These T cell receptor beta chains were read from a single sample in a study of response to subunit inactivated influenza vaccine. From the RT-PCR reads, TCRdb called clonotypes with MiXCR, one entry per CDR3 protein. The table includes roughly 760,000 distinct CDR3 sequences, 21% detected once. The sequencing here drew on PBMCs from blood, taken 4 to 6 days after vaccination. The receptors were sampled from a man aged 45-65 years who received an inactivated influenza vaccine. Both conserved end residues are part of each CDR3. Only part of the rows carry a size: once, few, many, or a class if the clone is expanded.

V	size	J	CDR3
TRBV7-8	once	TRBJ2-2	CASSLVSGSRTNRELFF
TRBV6-1	few	TRBJ1-5	CASSQQGAGNQPQHF
TRBV6-2/TRBV6-3	few	TRBJ1-5	CASSYPSYPQPQHF
TRBV7-2	.	TRBJ2-4	CASSLSGASGGGNIQYF
TRBV4-3	.	TRBJ2-1	CASSQDGVWGVNEQFF
TRBV20-1	few	TRBJ2-6	CSASRGWGSGANVLTF
TRBV27	.	TRBJ2-1	CASISLVGGRSEQFF
TRBV12-3/TRBV12-4	many	TRBJ2-5	CASSLFRKETQYF
TRBV15	few	TRBJ2-1	CATSRDRGTPYNEQFF
TRBV7-8	.	TRBJ2-7	CASSGGGGAFYEQYF
TRBV20-1	few	TRBJ2-3	CSAPILDTQYF
TRBV7-9	.	TRBJ1-2	CASSLESRWGGYTF
TRBV3-1	.	TRBJ2-3	CASSQGLAGGSQYF
TRBV12-3/TRBV12-4	.	TRBJ2-3	CASSPPAGASTDTQYF
TRBV20-1	.	TRBJ1-5	CSAEQGPGGQPQHF
TRBV15	.	TRBJ2-5	CATSRDKRSGTGFGYLETQYF
TRBV7-9	few	TRBJ2-3	CASSLGSSADTQYF
TRBV5-1	few	TRBJ2-5	CASRDGTVVGETQYF